These 21 T cell receptor beta chains came from one sample sequenced in a study of blood T cell repertoires in COVID-19. TCRdb's copy holds only in-frame clones and misses some; the assay was immunoSEQ multiplex PCR. The sample contains under 250,000 clones, around 80% of which appear only once. Sequences were obtained from peripheral blood. The receptors here all came from a woman aged 70 to 79 with acute or convalescent COVID-19.

The V gene is TRBV9, the J gene TRBJ1-3; 9 positions agree with TRBD1. The CDR3 is 18 amino acids. V shed 0 bases and J 0 bases; nucleotides not matched to a gene: 7. The germline V gene has CDR1 SGDLS and CDR2 YYNGEE. CDR3 sequence: CASSVAPQGQGSGNTIYF. The CDR3 DNA reads TGTGCCAGCAGCGTAGCTCCGCAGGGACAGGGCTCTGGAAACACCATATATTTT.

The chain links TRBV5-4 to TRBJ2-1; 8 bases line up with TRBD2. Germline CDR1 and CDR2: SGHNT and YYREEE (reference sequence). J was trimmed by 5 bases and V by 4 bases; bases with no gene match: 11. The CDR3 loop spans 16 amino acids. The CDR3 nucleotides are TGTGCCAGCAGCAGCCCGGGACTAGGGGCCGACAATGAGCAGTTCTTC. Its translation is CASSSPGLGADNEQFF.

The genes are TRBV28 and TRBJ2-5, with no clear D. CDR3 length: 13 amino acids. Germline V CDR1 and CDR2: MDHEN, SYDVKM. V lost 2 bases to trimming and J lost 5 bases, with 9 bases between them. CDR3 coding DNA: TGTGCCAGCAGTTTAATAACTCCCGAGACCCAGTACTTC. Protein product: CASSLITPETQYF.

The chain combines TRBV19 with TRBJ2-1, with 11 bases lining up with TRBD2. V shed 9 bases and J 0 bases; nucleotides not matched to a gene: 1. In germline, CDR1 is LNHDA, CDR2 SQIVND (reference sequence). The CDR3 is 14 amino acids. This chain's CDR3 is CASTSGSSYNEQFF. The CDR3 DNA follows: TGTGCCAGCACTAGCGGGAGCTCCTACAATGAGCAGTTCTTC. Filled out from reference TRBV19 and TRBJ2-1, the complete variable domain reads DGGITQSPKYLFRKEGQNVTLSCEQNLNHDAMYWYRQDPGQGLRLIYYSQIVNDFQKGDIAEGYSVSREKKESFPLTVTSAQKNPTAFYLCASTSGSSYNEQFFGPGTRLTVL.

CDR3 in DNA: TGCGCCAGCAGTGGACTACCTGGACAAACCGGGACTAGAGATAATGAGCAGTTCTTC. As protein: CASSGLPGQTGTRDNEQFF. V gene TRBV10-2 combines with J gene TRBJ2-1; 8 bases agree with TRBD2. The CDR3 has 19 residues. With 4 bases clipped from V and 7 bases from J, the junction kept 21 bases outside the gene matches. The germline CDR1 and CDR2 sequences are WSHSY and SAAADI.

This clone appeared once. The rearrangement joins TRBV7-2 to TRBJ2-2, with a tentative D call TRBD2 (5 bases). V was cut by 4 bases and J by 5 bases, with 11 bases left in between. Germline CDR1 is SGHTA and CDR2 is FQGNSA. This CDR3 is 14 amino acids long. CDR3 coding DNA: TGTGCCAGCAGCTCACACACGGGAACCGGGGAGCTGTTTTTT. It codes for CASSSHTGTGELFF.

This sequence joins TRBV12-3 or TRBV12-4 and TRBJ1-2; the D gene is possibly TRBD1 (5 bases). V was trimmed by 7 bases and J by 4 bases, leaving 13 bases between them. CDR3 size: 13 residues. CDR3 region: CASTLGGIYGYTF. DNA of the CDR3: TGTGCCAGCACCCTCGGGGGTATCTATGGCTACACCTTC.

The chain has TRBV28 and TRBJ2-3, with 8 bases that match TRBD2. The V gene end was trimmed by 7 bases and the J gene end by 0 bases; junction bases not matched to a gene: 6. This CDR3 is 15 amino acids long. Germline V gene sequence: CDR1 MDHEN, CDR2 SYDVKM. The CDR3 region has the DNA TGTGCCAGCAACTCAGCGGGAGTAAGCACAGATACGCAGTATTTT. It is translated as CASNSAGVSTDTQYF.

The genes are TRBV2 and TRBJ2-1; 11 bases map to TRBD2. CDR3 size: 15 residues. Germline V gives CDR1 SNHLY, CDR2 FYNNEI. V dropped 4 bases and J dropped 4; count of bases not matched to a gene: 3. CDR3 loop: CASSGPSGRYNEQFF. Here the CDR3 DNA reads TGTGCCAGCAGTGGGCCTAGCGGGAGGTACAATGAGCAGTTCTTC.

The chain carries TRBV7-9 and TRBJ2-6; D may be TRBD1 (5 bases). The germline V gene has CDR1 SEHNR and CDR2 FQNEAQ (reference sequence). V lost 7 bases to trimming and J lost 4 bases, with 14 bases between them. The CDR3 is 15 residues long. Here the CDR3 DNA reads TGTGCCAGCACCATTTACCGACAGGGGGCCAACGTCCTGACTTTC. The encoded protein is CASTIYRQGANVLTF.

This clone was counted between two and nine times. This sequence joins TRBV29-1 and TRBJ2-2; 8 bases map to TRBD1. J lost 3 bases, V lost 7 bases, and 10 bases had no gene match. The CDR3 length is 15 residues. The germline V gene encodes CDR1 SQVTM and CDR2 ANQGSEA. The CDR3 is CSAQTGTGYTGELFF. In DNA, the CDR3 is TGCAGCGCACAAACCGGGACAGGATACACCGGGGAGCTGTTTTTT.

The V gene is TRBV7-9, the J gene TRBJ2-1; 7 bases are a match to TRBD2. The V gene end was trimmed by 2 bases and the J gene end by 4 bases; junction bases not matched to a gene: 8. Germline V CDR1 and CDR2: SEHNR, FQNEAQ (reference sequence). The CDR3 runs to 16 residues. CDR3 in DNA: TGTGCCAGCAGCTTAAGGCCGGGAGGACTATACAATGAGCAGTTCTTC. Encoded protein: CASSLRPGGLYNEQFF.

The chain joins TRBV19 to TRBJ1-1; D uncertain. The CDR3 has 16 residues. Germline V CDR1 and CDR2: LNHDA, SQIVND (reference sequence). The V and J ends lost 3 bases and 4 bases respectively, with 18 bases between them. CDR3 nucleotide sequence: TGTGCCAGTAGTATGAGTGTAGAGGGTAACGGCACTGAAGCTTTCTTT. Amino acids: CASSMSVEGNGTEAFF.

This clone was found a few times. The CDR3 DNA reads as TGTGCCAGCAGTCAGACACAGATAGGTAAAGCTTTCTTT. Translating it yields CASSQTQIGKAFF. The genes are TRBV28 and TRBJ1-1; D is unclear. V lost 5 bases and J lost 9, with 16 bases in between. CDR1 is MDHEN and CDR2 is SYDVKM in the germline V gene. The CDR3 is 13 residues long.

The chain is built from TRBV5-1 and TRBJ1-2; D gene ambiguous. Trimming took 0 bases from V and 5 from J, leaving 20 bases between them. CDR3 length: 17 amino acids. Germline CDR1 reads SGHRS; CDR2 reads YFSETQ. CDR3 amino acids: CASSLDDSGRSDYGYTF. In nucleotides, the CDR3 is TGCGCCAGCAGCTTGGATGACTCCGGGAGGTCGGATTATGGCTACACCTTC. The full variable domain, in which reference TRBV5-1 and TRBJ1-2 provide the parts outside the CDR3, is KAGVTQTPRYLIKTRGQQVTLSCSPISGHRSVSWYQQTPGQGLQFLFEYFSETQRNKGNFPGRFSGRQFSNSRSEMNVSTLELGDSALYLCASSLDDSGRSDYGYTFGSGTRLTVV.

This clone was picked up a small number of times. The gene calls are TRBV19 and TRBJ2-1, with 9 bases identical to TRBD2. Germline V gene sequence: CDR1 LNHDA, CDR2 SQIVND (reference sequence). The CDR3 totals 16 residues. V was pared by 4 bases and J by 3 bases, with 7 bases of the junction left unmatched. This chain's CDR3 is CASSTIAGALYNEQFF. CDR3 nucleotide sequence: TGTGCCAGTAGTACTATAGCGGGAGCTCTCTACAATGAGCAGTTCTTC.

The J gene is TRBJ1-1, the V gene TRBV30; D unclear. The germline CDR1 and CDR2 sequences are GTSNPN and SVGIG (reference sequence). V was cut by 3 bases and J by 0 bases, with 11 bases left in between. The CDR3 extends over 14 amino acids. CDR3 nucleotides: TGTGCCTGGAGGGTAACAAACATGAACACTGAAGCTTTCTTT. Translated, it gives CAWRVTNMNTEAFF.

The chain employs TRBV12-3 or TRBV12-4 and TRBJ2-7; D perhaps matches TRBD2 (5 bases). Trimming shortened V by 7 bases and J by 5 bases, and 12 bases separated the two germline ends. CDR3 length: 12 amino acids. The CDR3 sequence: CASTLEGHEQYF. For the CDR3, the DNA is TGTGCCAGCACCCTTGAGGGCCACGAGCAGTACTTC.

The chain uses TRBV19 and TRBJ1-2; weak D call: TRBD1 (6 bases). The CDR3 loop spans 15 amino acids. Germline V lookup: CDR1 LNHDA, CDR2 SQIVND (reference sequence). Between the trimmed V and J ends, which lost 6 bases and 3 bases, there was a span of 17 bases. The CDR3 region has the DNA TGTGCCAGTAGAAAAAGGACAGCCCTCGACTATGGCTACACCTTC. Amino acids: CASRKRTALDYGYTF.

This chain uses TRBV2 with TRBJ2-3; TRBD2 aligns across 7 bases. Germline-derived CDR1 and CDR2 are SNHLY and FYNNEI. J lost 5 bases, V lost 3 bases, and 8 bases had no gene match. The CDR3 sequence is 15 residues long. CDR3 DNA: TGTGCCAGCAGTGATACGCGGGAGCTAGTAGATACGCAGTATTTT. Translation: CASSDTRELVDTQYF.

The DNA of the CDR3 is TGTGCCAGTAGTATGCGGCTAGCGGGAAGAGAGACCCAGTACTTC. Encoded protein: CASSMRLAGRETQYF. This chain connects TRBV19 to TRBJ2-5; TRBD2 matches 9 bases. V lost 3 bases and J lost 4; bases outside the gene matches: 6. The germline V gene encodes CDR1 LNHDA and CDR2 SQIVND (reference sequence). The CDR3 loop spans 15 amino acids.